This section outlines one T cell receptor beta chain sequence together with its context. Its antigen is undetermined. The data originate from a study of T cells in tuberculosis. Study conclusions and caveats: Using the GMM-specific repertoire gave under 90% accuracy versus approximately 70% with motifs.

The CDR3 is 17 amino acids. The germline gives CDR1 LGHNA, CDR2 YSLEER. J gave up 1 base and V 3 bases, and 11 bases lay outside the gene matches. The time point: new active TB diagnosis, blood taken before or within 7 days of starting treatment. Sequencing was performed with immunoSEQ multiplex PCR; in TCRdb, only in-frame clones are kept and a portion is missing. This table has some 40,000 clones, approximately 93% appearing once. This chain uses TRBV4-3 with TRBJ1-1, with 7 positions matching TRBD1. Sequenced material: PBMCs, taken at tuberculosis diagnosis. This sequence originates from an adult with tuberculosis. CDR3 region: CASSQAFWTGGNTEAFF. The CDR3 region has the DNA TGCGCCAGCAGCCAGGCCTTCTGGACAGGCGGGAACACTGAAGCTTTCTTT.